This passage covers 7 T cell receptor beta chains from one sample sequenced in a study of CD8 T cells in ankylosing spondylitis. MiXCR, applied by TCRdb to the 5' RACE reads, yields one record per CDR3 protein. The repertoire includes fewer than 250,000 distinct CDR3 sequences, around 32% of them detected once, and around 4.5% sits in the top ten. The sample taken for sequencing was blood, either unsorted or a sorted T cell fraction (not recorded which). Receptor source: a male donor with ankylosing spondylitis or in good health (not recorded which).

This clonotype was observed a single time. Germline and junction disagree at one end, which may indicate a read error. CDR3 in amino acids: CASRIDSGGVNEQYF. The CDR3 bases are TGTGCCAGTCGTATCGACTCCGGGGGGGTGAATGAGCAGTACTTC. This chain joins TRBV19 and TRBJ2-7; 8 bases fit TRBD2. This CDR3 spans 15 amino acids. Looked up from germline, CDR1 is LNHDA and CDR2 is SQIVND (reference sequence).

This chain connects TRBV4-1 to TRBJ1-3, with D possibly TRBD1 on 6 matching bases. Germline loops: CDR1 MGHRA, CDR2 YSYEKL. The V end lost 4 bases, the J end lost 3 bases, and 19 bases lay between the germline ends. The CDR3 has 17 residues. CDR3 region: CASSRKPGEVYGNTIYF. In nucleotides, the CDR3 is TGCGCCAGCAGCCGGAAGCCAGGGGAGGTCTATGGAAACACCATATATTTT.

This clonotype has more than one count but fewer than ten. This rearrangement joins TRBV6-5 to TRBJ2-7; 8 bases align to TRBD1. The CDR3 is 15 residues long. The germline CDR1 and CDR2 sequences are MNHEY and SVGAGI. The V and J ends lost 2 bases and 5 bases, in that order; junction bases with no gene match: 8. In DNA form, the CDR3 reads TGTGCCAGCAGTTACGCCCGAGACAGGGGTAACGAGCAGTACTTC. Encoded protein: CASSYARDRGNEQYF.

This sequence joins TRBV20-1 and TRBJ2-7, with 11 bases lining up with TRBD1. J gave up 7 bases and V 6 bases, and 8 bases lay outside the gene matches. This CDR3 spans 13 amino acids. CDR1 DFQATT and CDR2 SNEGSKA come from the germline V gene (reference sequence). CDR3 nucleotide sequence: TGCAGTGCAGAGACCGGGACAGGGGGGGAGCAGTACTTC. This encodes CSAETGTGGEQYF.

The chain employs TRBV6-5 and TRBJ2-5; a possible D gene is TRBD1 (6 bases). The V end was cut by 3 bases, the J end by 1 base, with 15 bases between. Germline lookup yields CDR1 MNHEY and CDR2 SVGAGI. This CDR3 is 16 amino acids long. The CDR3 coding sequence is TGTGCCAGCAGTTATTCCGGTAGACAGGCCCAAGAGACCCAGTACTTC. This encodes CASSYSGRQAQETQYF.

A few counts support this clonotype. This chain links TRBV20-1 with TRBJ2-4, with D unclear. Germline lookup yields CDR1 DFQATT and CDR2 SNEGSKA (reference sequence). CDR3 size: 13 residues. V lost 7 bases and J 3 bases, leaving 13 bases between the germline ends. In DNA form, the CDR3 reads TGCAGTGTTCCGCAGGAAGGCAAAAACATTCAGTACTTC. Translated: CSVPQEGKNIQYF.

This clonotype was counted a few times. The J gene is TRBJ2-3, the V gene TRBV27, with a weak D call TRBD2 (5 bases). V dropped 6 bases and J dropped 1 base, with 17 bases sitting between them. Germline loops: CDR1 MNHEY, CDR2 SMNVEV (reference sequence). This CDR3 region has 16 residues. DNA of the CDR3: TGTGCCAGCAGCTCCCCGACTATCTTGGGCACAGATACGCAGTATTTT. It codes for CASSSPTILGTDTQYF.